One sample yielded the 20 T cell receptor beta chains listed below, sequenced in a study of shared clonotypes between healthy human individuals. Libraries were prepared by immunoSEQ multiplex PCR; TCRdb keeps only in-frame clonotypes and omits some of them. The table has around 510,000 clones, roughly 95% seen once. The sequencing sample was made of naive CD4+ T cells sorted from blood. The sample's subset: CD45RA+ positively selected. The source is a woman in her thirties in good health.

This sequence joins TRBV6-5 and TRBJ2-1; D is perhaps TRBD2 (5 bases). CDR1 and CDR2 from the germline V gene are MNHEY and SVGAGI. The CDR3 is 14 residues long. The ends were cut back, 6 bases at V and 6 bases at J, with 15 bases in the middle. Here the CDR3 DNA reads TGTGCCAGCAGAGTTGAGAGCGGTCGCAATGAGCAGTTCTTC. Residues: CASRVESGRNEQFF.

This chain uses TRBV5-4 with TRBJ1-1; the match to TRBD1 covers 7 bases. The CDR3 contains 14 residues. Germline loops: CDR1 SGHNT, CDR2 YYREEE (reference sequence). Germline trimming cut 4 bases from V and 0 bases from J; bases unmatched to any gene: 3. The CDR3 region is CASSLQGMNTEAFF. In DNA form, the CDR3 reads TGTGCCAGCAGCCTACAGGGGATGAACACTGAAGCTTTCTTT.

This clone was recorded once. The chain recombines TRBV6-1 with TRBJ1-4; D is unclear. Germline CDR1 reads MNHNS; CDR2 reads SASEGT. V lost 4 bases and J 7 bases, leaving 16 bases between the germline ends. The CDR3 loop spans 15 amino acids. In DNA form, the CDR3 reads TGTGCCAGCAGTGGCTCTTACCCTCCGGGTGAAAAACTGTTTTTT. Amino acids: CASSGSYPPGEKLFF.

This chain uses TRBV19 with TRBJ2-1; D is unclear. Germline CDR1 LNHDA, CDR2 SQIVND (reference sequence). Trimming removed 1 base at V and 12 bases at J, with 10 bases between. This CDR3 has 12 amino acids. CDR3 region: CASSIGGPTQFF. DNA for the CDR3: TGTGCCAGTAGTATAGGCGGACCTACGCAGTTCTTC.

The chain couples TRBV19 to TRBJ2-5; the D gene is possibly TRBD1 (6 bases). The DNA end lines up better with TRBJ2-7; the J call may be wrong. The CDR3 length is 15 residues. Germline CDR1 reads LNHDA; CDR2 reads SQIVND (reference sequence). CDR3 region: CASSMRTAPRGEQYF. The CDR3 DNA reads as TGTGCCAGTAGTATGAGGACAGCGCCGAGGGGCGAGCAGTACTTC.

The chain links TRBV11-2 to TRBJ2-1; either TRBD1 or TRBD2 may fit D (5 bases each). The CDR3 is 13 residues long. The germline CDR1 and CDR2 sequences are SGHAT and FQNNGV. Between the trimmed V and J ends, which lost 5 bases and 8 bases, there was a span of 13 bases. The CDR3 spells CASSPNGGDEQFF. In DNA, the CDR3 is TGTGCCAGCAGCCCGAATGGGGGAGATGAGCAGTTCTTC.

This chain uses TRBV2 with TRBJ1-1; possibly TRBD1 for D (5 bases). CDR3 length: 11 amino acids. Germline V gene sequence: CDR1 SNHLY, CDR2 FYNNEI. V lost 7 bases to trimming and J lost 5 bases, with 8 bases between them. The CDR3 DNA reads as TGTGCCAGCAAGGACAATACTGAAGCTTTCTTT. Encoded protein: CASKDNTEAFF.

The chain is built from TRBV5-1 and TRBJ1-3, with 7 bases lining up with TRBD1. This CDR3 has 15 amino acids. Germline V gene sequence: CDR1 SGHRS, CDR2 YFSETQ. After removal of 4 bases from V and 7 bases from J, the junction contained 11 bases not matched to a gene. The CDR3 spells CASSNEGGLGNTIYF. The CDR3 DNA reads TGCGCCAGCAGCAACGAAGGGGGCCTTGGGAACACCATATATTTT.

The V gene is TRBV9, the J gene TRBJ2-2; D is uncertain. Trimming removed 0 bases at V and 2 bases at J, with 11 bases between. Per the germline V gene, CDR1 is SGDLS and CDR2 is YYNGEE. This CDR3 is 16 amino acids long. CDR3: CASSVEHPKNTGELFF. The CDR3 nucleotides are TGTGCCAGCAGCGTAGAGCATCCGAAAAACACCGGGGAGCTGTTTTTT.

The CDR3 region is CASSLTSGRDVNEQFF. The CDR3 DNA reads TGCGCCAGCAGCTTGACTAGCGGGAGGGACGTAAATGAGCAGTTCTTC. The chain is built from TRBV5-1 and TRBJ2-1; the match to TRBD2 covers 13 bases. CDR1 and CDR2 from the germline V gene are SGHRS and YFSETQ. V dropped 1 base and J dropped 7; count of bases not matched to a gene: 5. The CDR3 totals 16 residues.

This clone has just one count. The rearrangement uses TRBV14 and TRBJ1-1; D not resolved. Per the germline V gene, CDR1 is SGHDN and CDR2 is FVKESK. Trimming stripped 5 bases from V and 0 bases from J, with 10 bases between. CDR3 length: 14 amino acids. The CDR3 DNA sequence: TGTGCCAGCAGCACGCAAATCATGAACACTGAAGCTTTCTTT. Its translation is CASSTQIMNTEAFF.

V usage is TRBV25-1 and J usage is TRBJ2-7; no definite D call. Trimming took off 8 bases at V and 0 bases at J, with 8 bases between the two ends. The CDR3 runs 12 residues. CDR1 and CDR2 (germline): MGHDK, SYGVNS. The CDR3 DNA follows: TGTGCCAGCGCAACGGTCTCCTACGAGCAGTACTTC. It translates to CASATVSYEQYF.

The chain couples TRBV18 to TRBJ1-1; D unclear. Trimming left V 2 bases short and J 0 bases short, with 10 bases between. Germline V CDR1 and CDR2: KGHSH, LQKENI. The CDR3 is made up of 15 amino acids. In nucleotides, the CDR3 is TGTGCCAGCTCACCAACCAGTGGGGTGAACACTGAAGCTTTCTTT. This translates into CASSPTSGVNTEAFF.

The genes are TRBV5-1 and TRBJ2-1; tentatively, D is TRBD1 (6 bases). The CDR3 loop spans 15 amino acids. Per the germline V gene, CDR1 is SGHRS and CDR2 is YFSETQ. The V end lost 5 bases, the J end lost 6 bases, and 18 bases lay between the germline ends. The CDR3 loop reads CASSPPAQGTNEQFF. CDR3 nucleotides: TGCGCCAGCAGTCCCCCGGCACAGGGAACCAATGAGCAGTTCTTC.

The chain joins TRBV15 to TRBJ2-5, with D perhaps matching TRBD1 (5 bases). V was shortened by 2 bases and J by 5 bases, with 15 bases between the two germline ends. The germline CDR1 and CDR2 sequences are LNHNV and YYDKDF (reference sequence). The CDR3 length is 15 residues. The CDR3 spells CATSRPSGITETQYF. Written as DNA, the CDR3 is TGTGCCACCAGCAGACCATCAGGGATTACGGAGACCCAGTACTTC.

The chain joins TRBV5-4 to TRBJ2-4, with a tentative D call TRBD1 (6 bases). This CDR3 is built from 16 residues. The germline CDR1 and CDR2 sequences are SGHNT and YYREEE (reference sequence). Between the trimmed V and J ends, which lost 1 base and 3 bases, there was a span of 14 bases. The CDR3 sequence: CASSLLGGADKNIQYF. The CDR3, as DNA: TGTGCCAGCAGCTTGCTTGGGGGCGCGGACAAAAACATTCAGTACTTC.

This chain connects TRBV10-3 to TRBJ2-2; D tentatively fits TRBD1 or TRBD2 (5 bases each). Germline V CDR1 and CDR2: ENHRY, SYGVKD. The V end was cut by 9 bases, the J end by 0 bases, with 11 bases between. The CDR3 is 14 amino acids. CDR3 region: CAIRWDANTGELFF. In DNA form, the CDR3 reads TGTGCCATAAGGTGGGACGCGAACACCGGGGAGCTGTTTTTT.

This clone was counted once. The J gene is TRBJ2-7, the V gene TRBV7-9, with 7 bases that match TRBD2. V shed 0 bases, J shed 2 bases, and the junction held 10 bases outside the gene matches. The length of the CDR3 is 17 residues. Germline CDR1 and CDR2: SEHNR and FQNEAQ (reference sequence). This CDR3 reads CASSLALGKRGPYEQYF. The CDR3 DNA sequence: TGTGCCAGCAGCTTAGCGCTTGGCAAGCGGGGACCCTACGAGCAGTACTTC.

The chain couples TRBV28 to TRBJ2-6; the match to TRBD1 covers 12 bases. This CDR3 contains 18 residues. Germline CDR1 is MDHEN and CDR2 is SYDVKM. After removal of 3 bases from V and 3 bases from J, the junction contained 6 bases not matched to a gene. Written as DNA, the CDR3 is TGTGCCAGCAGTTTTATGGGACAGGGGGCTGTTGGGGCCAACGTCCTGACTTTC. Protein sequence: CASSFMGQGAVGANVLTF.

This clone was seen only once. The chain links TRBV28 to TRBJ1-2; 7 nucleotides match TRBD1. The CDR3 is 13 residues long. Germline loops: CDR1 MDHEN, CDR2 SYDVKM. V gave up 3 bases and J gave up 4 bases; unmatched junction bases: 2. The CDR3 region is CASSLTGFYGYTF. DNA of the CDR3: TGTGCCAGCAGTTTGACAGGGTTCTATGGCTACACCTTC.